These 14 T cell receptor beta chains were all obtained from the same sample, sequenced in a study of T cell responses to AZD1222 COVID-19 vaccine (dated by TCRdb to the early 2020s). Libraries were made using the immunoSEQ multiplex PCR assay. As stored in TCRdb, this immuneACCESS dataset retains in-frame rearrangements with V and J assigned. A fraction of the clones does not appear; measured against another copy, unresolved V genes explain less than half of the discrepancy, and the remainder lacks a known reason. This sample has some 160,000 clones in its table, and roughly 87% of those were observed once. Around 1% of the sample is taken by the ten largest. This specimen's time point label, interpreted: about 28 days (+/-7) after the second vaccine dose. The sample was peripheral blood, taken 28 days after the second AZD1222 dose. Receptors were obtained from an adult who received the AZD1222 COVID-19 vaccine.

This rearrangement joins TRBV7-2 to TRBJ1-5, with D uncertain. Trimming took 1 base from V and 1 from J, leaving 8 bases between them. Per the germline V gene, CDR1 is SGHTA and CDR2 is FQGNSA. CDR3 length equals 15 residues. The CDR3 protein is CASSLDSGSNQPQHF. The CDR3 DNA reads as TGTGCCAGCAGCTTAGATTCGGGGAGCAATCAGCCCCAGCATTTT.

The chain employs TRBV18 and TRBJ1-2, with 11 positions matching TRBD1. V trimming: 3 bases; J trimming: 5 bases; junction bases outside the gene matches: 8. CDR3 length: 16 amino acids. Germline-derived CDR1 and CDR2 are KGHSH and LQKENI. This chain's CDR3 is CASSPEADRGLYGYTF. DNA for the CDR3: TGTGCCAGCTCACCTGAAGCGGACAGGGGGCTTTATGGCTACACCTTC. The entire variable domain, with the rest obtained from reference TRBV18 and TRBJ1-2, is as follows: NAGVMQNPRHLVRRRGQEARLRCSPMKGHSHVYWYRQLPEEGLKFMVYLQKENIIDESGMPKERFSAEFPKEGPSILRIQQVVRGDSAAYFCASSPEADRGLYGYTFGSGTRLTVV.

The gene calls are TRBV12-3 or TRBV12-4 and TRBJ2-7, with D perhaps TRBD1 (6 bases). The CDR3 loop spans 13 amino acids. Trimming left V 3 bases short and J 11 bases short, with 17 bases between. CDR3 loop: CASSLGITGFEYF. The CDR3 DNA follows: TGTGCCAGCAGTTTGGGAATCACAGGGTTTGAGTACTTC.

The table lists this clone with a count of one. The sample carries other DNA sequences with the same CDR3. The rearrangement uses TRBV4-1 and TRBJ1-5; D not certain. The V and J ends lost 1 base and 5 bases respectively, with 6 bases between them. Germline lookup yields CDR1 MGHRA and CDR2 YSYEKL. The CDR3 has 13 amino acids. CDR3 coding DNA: TGCGCCAGCAGCCAAGGAAGGGATCAGCCCCAGCATTTT. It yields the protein CASSQGRDQPQHF.

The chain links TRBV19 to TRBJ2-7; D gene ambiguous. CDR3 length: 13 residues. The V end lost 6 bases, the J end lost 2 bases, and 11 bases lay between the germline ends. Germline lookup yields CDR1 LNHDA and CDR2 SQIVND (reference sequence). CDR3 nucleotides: TGTGCCAGTAGCCCTGGACCGGCCTACGAGCAGTACTTC. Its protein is CASSPGPAYEQYF.

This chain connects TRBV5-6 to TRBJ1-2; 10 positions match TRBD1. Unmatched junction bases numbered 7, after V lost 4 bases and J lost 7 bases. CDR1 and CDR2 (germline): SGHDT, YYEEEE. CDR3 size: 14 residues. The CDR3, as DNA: TGTGCCAGCAGCGGGTGGGACAGGGGTTCTGGCTACACCTTC. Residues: CASSGWDRGSGYTF.

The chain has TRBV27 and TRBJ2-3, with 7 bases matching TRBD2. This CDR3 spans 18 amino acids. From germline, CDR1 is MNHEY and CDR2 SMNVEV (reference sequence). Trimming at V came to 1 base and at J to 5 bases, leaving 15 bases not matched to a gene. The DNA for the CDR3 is TGTGCCAGCAGTTTATTACCTATGGGACTCGGGGAGGGAGATACGCAGTATTTT. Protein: CASSLLPMGLGEGDTQYF.

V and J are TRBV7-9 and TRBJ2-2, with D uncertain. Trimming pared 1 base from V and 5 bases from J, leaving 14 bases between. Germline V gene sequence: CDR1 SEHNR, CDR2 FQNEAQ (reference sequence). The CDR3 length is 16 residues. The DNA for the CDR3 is TGTGCCAGCAGCTTAGGTGGGCTTCGAACAACCGGGGAGCTGTTTTTT. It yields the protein CASSLGGLRTTGELFF.

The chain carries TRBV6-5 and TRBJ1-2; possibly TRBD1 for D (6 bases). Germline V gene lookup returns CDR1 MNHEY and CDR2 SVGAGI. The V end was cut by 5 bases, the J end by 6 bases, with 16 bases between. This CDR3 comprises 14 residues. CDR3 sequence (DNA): TGTGCCAGCAGTCGCCTCCGGGACACAAATGGCTACACCTTC. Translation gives CASSRLRDTNGYTF.

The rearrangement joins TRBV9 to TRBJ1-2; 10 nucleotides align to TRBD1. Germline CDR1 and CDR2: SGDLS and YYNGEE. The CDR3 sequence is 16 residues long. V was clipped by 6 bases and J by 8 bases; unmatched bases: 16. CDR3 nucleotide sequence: TGTGCCAGCACCCCCGACTGGACAGGGGGATTGGAGGGCTACACCTTC. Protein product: CASTPDWTGGLEGYTF.

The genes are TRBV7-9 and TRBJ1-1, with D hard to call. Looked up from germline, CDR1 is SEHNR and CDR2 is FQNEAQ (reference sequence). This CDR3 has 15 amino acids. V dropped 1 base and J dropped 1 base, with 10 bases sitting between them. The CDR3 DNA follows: TGTGCCAGCAGCTTAGTCAATTTGCGGAACACTGAAGCTTTCTTT. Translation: CASSLVNLRNTEAFF.

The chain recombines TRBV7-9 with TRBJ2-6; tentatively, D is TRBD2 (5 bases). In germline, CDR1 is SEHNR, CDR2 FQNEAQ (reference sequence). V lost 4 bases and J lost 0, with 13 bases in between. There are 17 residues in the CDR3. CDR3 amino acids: CASSSRGSYSGANVLTF. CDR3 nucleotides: TGTGCCAGCAGCTCCCGGGGATCCTACTCTGGGGCCAACGTCCTGACTTTC.

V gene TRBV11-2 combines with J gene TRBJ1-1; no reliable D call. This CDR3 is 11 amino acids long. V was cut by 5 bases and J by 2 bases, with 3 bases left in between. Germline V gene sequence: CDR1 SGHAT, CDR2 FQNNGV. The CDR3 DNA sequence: TGTGCCAGCAGCCACAACACTGAAGCTTTCTTT. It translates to CASSHNTEAFF.

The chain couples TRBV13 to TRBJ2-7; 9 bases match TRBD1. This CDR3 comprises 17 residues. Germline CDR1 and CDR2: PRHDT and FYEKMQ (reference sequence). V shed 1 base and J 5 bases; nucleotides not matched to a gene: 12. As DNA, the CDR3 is TGTGCCAGCAGCTTAGCCGGGGTGGGGACAGGGATCAACGAGCAGTACTTC. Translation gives CASSLAGVGTGINEQYF.